A single sample is the source of the 23 T cell receptor beta chains below, sequenced in a study of blood T cell repertoires in COVID-19. Assay: immunoSEQ multiplex PCR; the TCRdb copy retains only in-frame clones and omits some. The data contain fewer than 350,000 clones, around 85% of them singletons. Sequenced: PBMCs or T cells enriched from blood (not recorded which). The origin of the receptors is a woman between 35 and 50 years old with acute COVID-19.

V is TRBV5-1 and J is TRBJ1-1, with 8 bases lining up with TRBD1. Germline CDR1 is SGHRS and CDR2 is YFSETQ. Germline trimming cut 4 bases from V and 1 base from J; bases unmatched to any gene: 6. The CDR3 is made up of 15 amino acids. This chain's CDR3 is CASSDAGGSNTEAFF. In DNA form, the CDR3 reads TGCGCCAGCAGCGACGCAGGGGGCTCGAACACTGAAGCTTTCTTT.

The chain recombines TRBV5-6 with TRBJ1-2, with 9 bases lining up with TRBD1. The ends lost 3 bases at V and 4 bases at J; junction bases unmatched: 7. Germline V gene lookup returns CDR1 SGHDT and CDR2 YYEEEE. This CDR3 is 15 amino acids long. The CDR3: CASSSWDRVTYGYTF. CDR3 nucleotides: TGTGCCAGCAGCTCCTGGGACAGGGTAACCTATGGCTACACCTTC.

The chain recombines TRBV6-5 with TRBJ1-1; 7 bases agree with TRBD1. The CDR3 length is 16 residues. With V trimmed by 0 bases and J by 0 bases, 4 bases remained unmatched. Germline assignment: CDR1 MNHEY and CDR2 SVGAGI. CDR3 in DNA: TGTGCCAGCAGTTACTCCTCGGGACAGTTGAACACTGAAGCTTTCTTT. As protein: CASSYSSGQLNTEAFF.

V usage is TRBV4-3 and J usage is TRBJ2-7; 7 bases agree with TRBD1. Germline V gene lookup returns CDR1 LGHNA and CDR2 YSLEER. The CDR3 sequence is 15 residues long. V was pared by 0 bases and J by 4 bases, with 6 bases of the junction left unmatched. The CDR3 loop is CASSQDSGGRYEQYF. In DNA, the CDR3 is TGCGCCAGCAGCCAAGATTCAGGGGGTCGGTACGAGCAGTACTTC.

The chain recombines TRBV5-1 with TRBJ2-5; TRBD1 matches 9 bases. The CDR3 spans 15 residues. V shed 0 bases, J shed 5 bases, and the junction held 5 bases outside the gene matches. In germline, CDR1 is SGHRS, CDR2 YFSETQ. CDR3 bases: TGCGCCAGCAGCTTGGGGGACAGGGCTGGGGAGACCCAGTACTTC. It encodes CASSLGDRAGETQYF.

This chain uses TRBV19 with TRBJ2-1, with 11 bases aligning to TRBD2. The V gene end was trimmed by 1 base and the J gene end by 6 bases; junction bases not matched to a gene: 5. Germline CDR1 LNHDA, CDR2 SQIVND (reference sequence). CDR3 length equals 16 residues. CDR3 DNA sequence: TGTGCCAGTAGTATAGCCGGGACTAGCGGACGCAATGAGCAGTTCTTC. This sequence encodes CASSIAGTSGRNEQFF.

V and J are TRBV5-1 and TRBJ2-7; 10 nucleotides agree with TRBD1. The CDR3 has 14 residues. J lost 3 bases, V lost 7 bases, and 7 bases had no gene match. CDR1 is SGHRS, CDR2 YFSETQ, per germline. The CDR3 protein is CASSPTGGFYEQYF. CDR3 sequence (DNA): TGCGCCAGCTCCCCGACAGGGGGCTTCTACGAGCAGTACTTC.

This sequence joins TRBV19 and TRBJ1-3, with 10 positions matching TRBD1. The CDR3 has 14 residues. Germline CDR1 LNHDA, CDR2 SQIVND (reference sequence). V trimming: 6 bases; J trimming: 6 bases; junction bases outside the gene matches: 5. CDR3 bases: TGTGCCAGTAGATCCGGGACAGGGGAAAACACCATATATTTT. Its translation is CASRSGTGENTIYF.

The gene calls are TRBV5-1 and TRBJ2-5; D might be TRBD2 (6 bases). The CDR3 is 14 residues long. Trimming pared 0 bases from V and 3 bases from J, leaving 9 bases between. Germline V gives CDR1 SGHRS, CDR2 YFSETQ. The CDR3 nucleotides are TGCGCCAGCAGCTTGGCGGGAGTCAAAGAGACCCAGTACTTC. It is translated as CASSLAGVKETQYF.

The CDR3 sequence is CASTYSGQNTFSGANVLTF. CDR3 sequence (DNA): TGTGCCAGCACCTATTCGGGACAGAACACATTCTCTGGGGCCAACGTCCTGACTTTC. The chain uses TRBV28 and TRBJ2-6, with 7 bases matching TRBD1. This CDR3 contains 19 residues. From germline, CDR1 is MDHEN and CDR2 SYDVKM. With 7 bases clipped from V and 0 bases from J, the junction kept 15 bases outside the gene matches. The full variable domain, with the rest looked up from reference TRBV28 and TRBJ2-6, is DVKVTQSSRYLVKRTGEKVFLECVQDMDHENMFWYRQDPGLGLRLIYFSYDVKMKEKGDIPEGYSVSREKKERFSLILESASTNQTSMYLCASTYSGQNTFSGANVLTFGAGSRLTVL.

The rearrangement links TRBV5-1 to TRBJ1-3; possible D gene TRBD1, 5 bases. Looked up from germline, CDR1 is SGHRS and CDR2 is YFSETQ. The CDR3 covers 14 residues. Trimming cost V 2 bases and J 4 bases, with 10 bases left between them. As DNA, the CDR3 is TGCGCCAGCAGCTTTACAGGTTACGGAAACACCATATATTTT. Encoded protein: CASSFTGYGNTIYF.

V is TRBV11-3 and J is TRBJ2-2, with 8 bases that match TRBD1. Germline V gene sequence: CDR1 SGHNT, CDR2 YENEEA. The V segment lost 5 bases and the J segment 5 bases; nucleotides outside the gene matches: 4. The CDR3 is 14 residues long. CDR3 in amino acids: CASSPRQGTGELFF. The CDR3 nucleotides read TGTGCCAGCAGCCCGAGACAGGGGACCGGGGAGCTGTTTTTT.

The rearrangement links TRBV24-1 to TRBJ1-2; D may be TRBD1 (6 bases). In germline, CDR1 is KGHDR, CDR2 SFDVKD. CDR3 length: 13 amino acids. Trimming removed 4 bases from V and 8 bases from J, with 13 bases in between. The CDR3 region is CATSDFRGNGYTF. The CDR3 DNA reads TGTGCCACCAGTGACTTCAGGGGAAACGGCTACACCTTC.

The chain joins TRBV11-2 to TRBJ1-4, with 10 bases aligning to TRBD1. The germline gives CDR1 SGHAT, CDR2 FQNNGV. The J segment lost 0 bases and the V segment lost 0 bases, leaving 7 bases of the junction unmatched. The CDR3 has 19 amino acids. The CDR3, as DNA: TGTGCCAGCAGCTTAGATCGACAGGGGGCGGCTGCAACTAATGAAAAACTGTTTTTT. Translating gives CASSLDRQGAAATNEKLFF.

The chain couples TRBV27 to TRBJ2-7; no clear D. Germline CDR1 MNHEY, CDR2 SMNVEV (reference sequence). Between the trimmed V and J ends, which lost 5 bases and 7 bases, there was a span of 12 bases. This CDR3 contains 12 residues. CDR3 sequence reads: CASSGGTREQYF. CDR3 in DNA: TGTGCCAGCAGTGGCGGAACGAGGGAGCAGTACTTC.

The chain has TRBV7-2 and TRBJ1-1; tentatively, D is TRBD1 (6 bases). Between the trimmed V and J ends, which lost 0 bases and 4 bases, there was a span of 18 bases. Germline V gives CDR1 SGHTA, CDR2 FQGNSA. CDR3 size: 17 residues. The CDR3 nucleotides are TGTGCCAGCAGCTTAGCGATCCCCTCCAGGGGCGGCACTGAAGCTTTCTTT. It is translated as CASSLAIPSRGGTEAFF.

The sample holds a few counts of this clone. The chain has TRBV27 and TRBJ1-1, with TRBD1 matching 7 bases. This CDR3 comprises 14 residues. Germline V gives CDR1 MNHEY, CDR2 SMNVEV (reference sequence). V was clipped by 5 bases and J by 5 bases; unmatched bases: 8. The CDR3 DNA follows: TGTGCCAGCAGTCAGCGACAGGGTGGGACTGAAGCTTTCTTT. Translation gives CASSQRQGGTEAFF.

The chain links TRBV9 to TRBJ2-3; 9 nucleotides match TRBD2. The CDR3 runs 21 residues. Germline loops: CDR1 SGDLS, CDR2 YYNGEE. The ends lost 0 bases at V and 2 bases at J; junction bases unmatched: 19. CDR3 in amino acids: CASSVGLADGGVQKYTDTQYF. Here the CDR3 DNA reads TGTGCCAGCAGCGTAGGACTAGCGGATGGAGGGGTTCAAAAATACACAGATACGCAGTATTTT.

The CDR3 loop is CASSVQLNQPQHF. The CDR3 DNA is TGTGCCAGCAGTGTACAGTTAAATCAGCCCCAGCATTTT. The rearrangement uses TRBV12-3 or TRBV12-4 and TRBJ1-5; no reliable D call. The CDR3 runs 13 residues. Trimming left V 5 bases short and J 4 bases short, with 9 bases between.

This clone has a single count. This sequence joins TRBV4-1 and TRBJ2-2, with 12 bases lining up with TRBD2. From germline, CDR1 is MGHRA and CDR2 YSYEKL. This CDR3 has 16 residues. Trimming took 4 bases from V and 3 from J; bases not matched to a gene: 3. The CDR3 here is CASSRTSGEYTGELFF. As DNA, the CDR3 is TGCGCCAGCAGCCGGACTAGCGGGGAATACACCGGGGAGCTGTTTTTT.

The chain combines TRBV2 with TRBJ2-5; the match to TRBD2 covers 8 bases. J lost 0 bases, V lost 6 bases, and 6 bases had no gene match. The germline V gene has CDR1 SNHLY and CDR2 FYNNEI. The CDR3 spans 15 residues. The CDR3 DNA sequence: TGTGCCAGCAGGATCAGCGGGGGCTACCAAGAGACCCAGTACTTC. This codes for CASRISGGYQETQYF.

The sample holds a few counts of this clone. The V and J genes are TRBV11-2 and TRBJ2-7; 13 bases agree with TRBD2. The junction had 3 bases not matched to a gene; V was cut back by 5 bases and J by 5 bases. Germline CDR1 SGHAT, CDR2 FQNNGV. This CDR3 is 14 amino acids long. The CDR3 loop reads CASSPTSGRNEQYF. In nucleotides, the CDR3 is TGTGCCAGCAGCCCGACTAGCGGGAGGAACGAGCAGTACTTC.

In DNA form, the CDR3 reads TGTGCCAGCAGGACAGGGGACTCCTACGAGCAGTACTTC. Translated: CASRTGDSYEQYF. The V gene is TRBV6-5, the J gene TRBJ2-7; 8 bases line up with TRBD1. The CDR3 runs to 13 residues. CDR1 and CDR2 (germline): MNHEY, SVGAGI. Trimming took 6 bases from V and 0 from J; bases not matched to a gene: 1.